This TCR beta chain was sequenced during a study of graft-versus-host responses after intestinal transplantation. Study-wide background: Those transplanted obtained multivisceral, liver-intestinal, or isolated intestinal grafts. Uniformly, recipients were administered anti-thymocyte globulin induction with subsequent tacrolimus and steroids for roughly three years. Study-level points and caveats: There were GvH clones found in recipient marrow, and some of them appeared first in ileum or blood. Within allografts, high graft-versus-host to host-versus-graft clonal ratios were seen among patients with graft-donor T cell macrochimerism.

The CDR3 runs 13 residues. Per the germline V gene, CDR1 is MGHRA and CDR2 is YSYEKL. V dropped 0 bases and J dropped 7 bases, with 7 bases sitting between them. This table comes from immunoSEQ multiplex PCR, and its TCRdb copy is limited to in-frame clones, with some not included. The table shows 130,000 to 150,000 clones, with about 93% occurring only once. Remarks on this clone: The antigen remains unidentified.

Sequencing was performed on unstimulated CD4+ T cells sorted from spleen or lymph node cells, taken before intestinal transplant. The clonotype originates from a human donor who received an intestinal transplant. The chain carries TRBV4-1 and TRBJ1-5, with no clear D. CDR3 nucleotide sequence: TGCGCCAGCAGCCAAGATTTTCAACAGCCCCAGCATTTT. This sequence encodes CASSQDFQQPQHF.